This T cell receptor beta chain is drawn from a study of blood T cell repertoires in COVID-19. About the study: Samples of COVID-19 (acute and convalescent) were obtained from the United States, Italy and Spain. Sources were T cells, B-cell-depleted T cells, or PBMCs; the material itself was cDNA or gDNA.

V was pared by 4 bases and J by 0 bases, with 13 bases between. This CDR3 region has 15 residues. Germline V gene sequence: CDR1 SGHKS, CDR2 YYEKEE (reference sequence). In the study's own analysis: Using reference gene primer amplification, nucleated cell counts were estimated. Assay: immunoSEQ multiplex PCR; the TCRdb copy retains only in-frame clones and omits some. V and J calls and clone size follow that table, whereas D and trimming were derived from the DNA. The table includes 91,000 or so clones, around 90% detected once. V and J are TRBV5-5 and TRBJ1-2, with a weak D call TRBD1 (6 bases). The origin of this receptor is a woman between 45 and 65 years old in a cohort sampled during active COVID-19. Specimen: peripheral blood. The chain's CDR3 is CASSLTGTTNYGYTF. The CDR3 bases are TGTGCCAGCAGCCTAACCGGGACAACTAACTATGGCTACACCTTC.